The 5 T cell receptor beta chains presented below share a single source sample, sequenced in a study of T cells in Graves' hyperthyroidism and ophthalmopathy (dated by TCRdb to between 2019 and 2020). Libraries were built with multiplex PCR. Sequenced on an Illumina HiSeq 2000. TCR beta CDR3 regions were amplified from RNA transcripts. The TCR CDR3 was subjected to a first round of RT-PCR using the HTBI primer set and the Qiagen OneStep RT-PCR kit. Through fastp at Q25 and MiXCR, TCRdb rebuilt clones from the public reads, retaining in-frame beta chains. Every CDR3 protein is listed once, alongside the most common genes and DNA of its rows. In all, the sample holds 560,000 or so distinct CDR3 sequences, and 40% to 55% of those were seen once. The ten most abundant clones make up 8% to 8.5% of the sample. The material sequenced was peripheral blood or thyroid tissue (not recorded which). All receptors come from a woman aged 18-30 years with Graves' hyperthyroidism. Donor details come from another sample of the same person, matched by shared clones.

This clonotype was picked up a small number of times. The chain has TRBV2 and TRBJ2-2; 12 bases fit TRBD2. V trimming: 6 bases; J trimming: 5 bases; junction bases outside the gene matches: 1. From germline, CDR1 is SNHLY and CDR2 FYNNEI. This CDR3 has 14 residues. The CDR3 DNA reads as TGTGCCAGCAGGACTAGCGGGAGAACCGGGGAGCTGTTTTTT. It translates to CASRTSGRTGELFF. Full variable domain (rest looked up from reference TRBV2 and TRBJ2-2): EPEVTQTPSHQVTQMGQEVILRCVPISNHLYFYWYRQILGQKVEFLVSFYNNEISEKSEIFDDQFSVERPDGSNFTLKIRSTKLEDSAMYFCASRTSGRTGELFFGEGSRLTVL.

This clonotype was picked up one time. The rearrangement uses TRBV6-6 and TRBJ2-7; D is perhaps TRBD1 or TRBD2 (6 bases each). V lost 8 bases and J lost 10, with 27 bases in between. CDR1 MNHNY and CDR2 SVGAGI come from the germline V gene (reference sequence). The CDR3 is 15 amino acids. The CDR3 region has the DNA TGTGCCAGCCTTGACCCGGGGGCGATCGCCGCGCTTCAGTACTTC. Protein: CASLDPGAIAALQYF.

This chain joins TRBV6-5 and TRBJ2-5, with 10 bases lining up with TRBD2. CDR1 is MNHEY, CDR2 SVGAGI, per germline. V shed 6 bases and J 3 bases; nucleotides not matched to a gene: 10. This CDR3 spans 16 amino acids. The CDR3 nucleotides are TGTGCCAGCAGCCACGTCAGCGGGAGGGCCGAAGAGACCCAGTACTTC. Translation: CASSHVSGRAEETQYF.

This clonotype was seen repeatedly, ten times or more. The rearrangement joins TRBV29-1 to TRBJ1-2, with 7 bases fitting TRBD1. The CDR3 consists of 13 residues. V shed 0 bases and J 7 bases; nucleotides not matched to a gene: 5. Looked up from germline, CDR1 is SQVTM and CDR2 is ANQGSEA. The CDR3 loop reads CSVEDRAGGGYTF. The CDR3 DNA follows: TGCAGCGTTGAAGATCGGGCAGGGGGTGGCTACACCTTC.

This clonotype was observed a few times. This clone may be a read error of a much larger clone one base away. This chain links TRBV7-9 with TRBJ1-1; no reliable D call. The CDR3 extends over 13 amino acids. Germline lookup yields CDR1 SEHNR and CDR2 FQNEAQ (reference sequence). The V end lost 7 bases, the J end lost 1 base, and 10 bases lay between the germline ends. As DNA, the CDR3 is TGTGCCAGCATCGCCGCTCGGAACACTGAAGCTTTCTTT. The encoded protein is CASIAARNTEAFF.